Sequencing of this TCR beta chain was carried out in a study of cytomegalovirus exposure and HLA in healthy donors. Study at large: The Caucasian-associated ancestry cluster held roughly 81% of roughly 400 genotyped donors.

The CDR3 runs 16 residues. The V and J ends lost 1 base and 3 bases respectively, with 12 bases between them. Per the germline V gene, CDR1 is SGHAT and CDR2 is FQNNGV. Researchers ran the PCR with 60 Vbeta and 13 Jbeta primers. TCRdb's copy holds only in-frame clones and misses some; the assay was immunoSEQ multiplex PCR. The sample lists 150,000 to 200,000 clones; 77% were seen once. This sequence joins TRBV11-2 and TRBJ2-2, with D uncertain. The sequencing sample was made of PBMCs. The source of this sequence is a young man in good health and CMV-seronegative. In nucleotides, the CDR3 is TGTGCCAGCAGCTTAGGTACCAGTCTCGACACCGGGGAGCTGTTTTTT. Its protein is CASSLGTSLDTGELFF.